The 19 T cell receptor beta chains below come from one sample, sequenced in a study of T-cell reconstitution after alpha-beta-depleted transplantation in children. Preparation of the TCRbeta library used unique molecular identifiers. TCRdb redid the calling of the PCR reads with MiXCR, one entry per CDR3 protein. This table has hundreds of thousands of distinct CDR3 sequences, 16% appearing once. The specimen comprised PBMCs, mostly from graft donor cells, sampled 360 days after TCRalphabeta/CD19-depleted stem cell transplant. The source is a boy under two years old who had a stem cell transplant for Wiskott-Aldrich syndrome, so the T cells may come from the graft donor.

The chain is built from TRBV18 and TRBJ2-1; 7 bases map to TRBD2. With 2 bases clipped from V and 7 bases from J, the junction kept 8 bases outside the gene matches. Germline V lookup: CDR1 KGHSH, CDR2 LQKENI. The length of the CDR3 is 15 residues. Written as DNA, the CDR3 is TGTGCCAGCTCACCAGGACTAGTTTTTAAGAATGAGCAGTTCTTC. Translated, it gives CASSPGLVFKNEQFF. The whole variable domain, remainder taken from reference TRBV18 and TRBJ2-1, is NAGVMQNPRHLVRRRGQEARLRCSPMKGHSHVYWYRQLPEEGLKFMVYLQKENIIDESGMPKERFSAEFPKEGPSILRIQQVVRGDSAAYFCASSPGLVFKNEQFFGPGTRLTVL.

In its sample, this clonotype was seen many times. The CDR3 DNA is TGTGCCAGCAGTTTAGGCAGGGGGCTACAAGAGACCCAGTACTTC. Protein sequence: CASSLGRGLQETQYF. The rearrangement joins TRBV27 to TRBJ2-5; 8 bases are shared with TRBD1. Losses at the gene ends were 2 bases for V and 2 bases for J; bases not matched to a gene: 4. The CDR3 consists of 15 residues. Germline-derived CDR1 and CDR2 are MNHEY and SMNVEV (reference sequence).

The table lists this clonotype with a few counts. V usage is TRBV10-3 and J usage is TRBJ2-5, with TRBD1 identical over 10 bases. Trimming removed 7 bases from V and 4 bases from J; junction bases left unmatched: 15. CDR1 is ENHRY, CDR2 SYGVKD, per germline. The CDR3 extends over 17 amino acids. The CDR3 DNA is TGTGCCATCAAACCAAGTCGGGAGACAGGGGGCATAGAGACCCAGTACTTC. As protein: CAIKPSRETGGIETQYF.

This clonotype was observed a few times. The CDR3 DNA sequence: TGTGCCAGCAGCTTACGGGGTAAAAGCCCACTAGCTCCGAACACCGGGGAGCTGTTTTTT. It encodes CASSLRGKSPLAPNTGELFF. This sequence joins TRBV11-2 and TRBJ2-2; weak D call: TRBD2 (6 bases). Germline-derived CDR1 and CDR2 are SGHAT and FQNNGV. The CDR3 runs to 20 residues. Trimming cost V 2 bases and J 0 bases, with 22 bases left between them.

This clonotype was observed once. V and J are TRBV10-3 and TRBJ2-3; TRBD2 aligns across 7 bases. This CDR3 is 13 amino acids long. CDR1 is ENHRY, CDR2 SYGVKD, per germline. The V and J ends lost 7 bases and 2 bases, in that order; junction bases with no gene match: 3. The CDR3 DNA reads as TGTGCCATCAAACGGGACTACACAGATACGCAGTATTTT. Protein: CAIKRDYTDTQYF.

This clonotype was counted between two and nine times. This chain links TRBV19 with TRBJ2-1; perhaps TRBD2 as D (6 bases). Between the trimmed V and J ends, which lost 6 bases and 3 bases, there was a span of 12 bases. CDR1 and CDR2 (germline): LNHDA, SQIVND (reference sequence). The CDR3 contains 14 residues. The DNA of the CDR3 is TGTGCCAGTAGCGGGAGAAACGGCTACAATGAGCAGTTCTTC. This gives the protein CASSGRNGYNEQFF.

This clonotype came up a few times. The chain couples TRBV19 to TRBJ2-2; 7 bases align to TRBD1. J lost 2 bases, V lost 4 bases, and 10 bases had no gene match. The CDR3 length is 17 residues. Germline CDR1 reads LNHDA; CDR2 reads SQIVND (reference sequence). The CDR3 nucleotides read TGTGCCAGTAGTAAGAAGGGGGCAGGACTTAACACCGGGGAGCTGTTTTTT. Residues: CASSKKGAGLNTGELFF.

The V call is TRBV29-1, the J call TRBJ2-4; 7 nucleotides agree with TRBD1. Germline CDR1 and CDR2: SQVTM and ANQGSEA. V gave up 4 bases and J gave up 6 bases; unmatched junction bases: 9. The CDR3 extends over 14 amino acids. The CDR3 sequence is CSVGPGQHSNIQYF. DNA for the CDR3: TGCAGCGTTGGGCCGGGACAGCACTCAAACATTCAGTACTTC. The full variable domain, its missing parts supplied by reference TRBV29-1 and TRBJ2-4, is SAVISQKPSRDICQRGTSLTIQCQVDSQVTMMFWYRQQPGQSLTLIATANQGSEATYESGFVIDKFPISRPNLTFSTLTVSNMSPEDSSIYLCSVGPGQHSNIQYFGAGTRLSVL.

V gene TRBV7-2 combines with J gene TRBJ2-5, with 7 bases matching TRBD1. The J segment lost 0 bases and the V segment lost 4 bases, leaving 2 bases of the junction unmatched. The CDR3 contains 14 residues. The V gene's germline CDR1 is SGHTA and CDR2 FQGNSA. The CDR3 reads CASSWDSHQETQYF. The DNA of the CDR3 is TGTGCCAGCAGCTGGGACAGCCACCAAGAGACCCAGTACTTC.

The V call is TRBV20-1, the J call TRBJ2-4; D not certain. The germline V gene encodes CDR1 DFQATT and CDR2 SNEGSKA (reference sequence). This CDR3 is built from 12 residues. Trimming shortened V by 4 bases and J by 0 bases, and 4 bases separated the two germline ends. CDR3 nucleotides: TGCAGTGCTACAATAGCCAAAAACATTCAGTACTTC. It codes for CSATIAKNIQYF.

This chain links TRBV29-1 with TRBJ2-7; tentative D call: TRBD1 (5 bases). The CDR3 contains 14 residues. CDR1 and CDR2 from the germline V gene are SQVTM and ANQGSEA. V lost 2 bases and J lost 0, with 11 bases in between. The CDR3 sequence: CSVEWQGASYEQYF. The CDR3 DNA follows: TGCAGCGTTGAATGGCAGGGTGCCTCCTACGAGCAGTACTTC.

The J gene is TRBJ2-1, the V gene TRBV20-1; no clear D. Germline-derived CDR1 and CDR2 are DFQATT and SNEGSKA (reference sequence). V was trimmed by 2 bases and J by 0 bases, leaving 11 bases between them. This CDR3 is 15 amino acids long. The DNA of the CDR3 is TGCAGTGCTAGATGGGTGGGTAGCTCCTACAATGAGCAGTTCTTC. It codes for CSARWVGSSYNEQFF.

The V call is TRBV11-2, the J call TRBJ2-7; 8 nucleotides align to TRBD2. The CDR3 contains 15 residues. The germline V gene has CDR1 SGHAT and CDR2 FQNNGV. J was trimmed by 5 bases and V by 1 base; bases with no gene match: 7. CDR3 DNA sequence: TGTGCCAGCAGCTTAGCGGCGGGAGGTTCCCACGAGCAGTACTTC. This codes for CASSLAAGGSHEQYF.

This clonotype was counted only a few times. The chain couples TRBV11-2 to TRBJ2-5, with 9 bases lining up with TRBD1. Trimming took 0 bases from V and 2 from J; bases not matched to a gene: 7. This CDR3 spans 17 amino acids. Germline assignment: CDR1 SGHAT and CDR2 FQNNGV. The CDR3 nucleotides are TGTGCCAGCAGCTTAGATCGGGACAGGGAACTACAAGAGACCCAGTACTTC. This encodes CASSLDRDRELQETQYF. The complete variable domain, with remaining parts taken from reference TRBV11-2 and TRBJ2-5, reads EAGVAQSPRYKIIEKRQSVAFWCNPISGHATLYWYQQILGQGPKLLIQFQNNGVVDDSQLPKDRFSAERLKGVDSTLKIQPAKLEDSAVYLCASSLDRDRELQETQYFGPGTRLLVL.

This clonotype has a handful of counts. The chain joins TRBV10-3 to TRBJ2-7, with 10 bases that match TRBD2. Germline V gives CDR1 ENHRY, CDR2 SYGVKD. The CDR3 extends over 15 amino acids. J was trimmed by 0 bases and V by 5 bases; bases with no gene match: 4. The CDR3 nucleotides are TGTGCCATCAGTCCGGGACTAGCGAACTCCTACGAGCAGTACTTC. It yields the protein CAISPGLANSYEQYF.

This clonotype was counted only a few times. V and J are TRBV7-2 and TRBJ2-4; D perhaps matches TRBD2 (5 bases). Germline CDR1 and CDR2: SGHTA and FQGNSA. This CDR3 region has 13 residues. Trimming left V 3 bases short and J 6 bases short, with 9 bases between. CDR3 DNA: TGTGCCAGCAGCTTTTCGGGGATAAACATTCAGTACTTC. Protein product: CASSFSGINIQYF.

A few counts support this clonotype. One end of the junction fails to match germline, which may point to a read error. The chain recombines TRBV5-1 with TRBJ2-1; D gene ambiguous. Germline CDR1 and CDR2: SGHRS and YFSETQ. The CDR3 is made up of 11 amino acids. The CDR3 bases are TGCGCCAGCAGGGGGTACAATGGGCAGTTCTTC. This translates into CASRGYNGQFF. The entire variable domain, with the rest obtained from reference TRBV5-1 and TRBJ2-1, is as follows: KAGVTQTPRYLIKTRGQQVTLSCSPISGHRSVSWYQQTPGQGLQFLFEYFSETQRNKGNFPGRFSGRQFSNSRSEMNVSTLELGDSALYLCASRGYNGQFFGPGTRLTVL.

The table lists this clonotype with a few counts. The J gene is TRBJ2-3, the V gene TRBV6-1; D may be TRBD2 (5 bases). The CDR3 consists of 14 residues. Germline CDR1 reads MNHNS; CDR2 reads SASEGT. The V gene lost 5 bases and the J gene lost 2 bases, with 11 bases spanning the gap. As DNA, the CDR3 is TGTGCCAGCAGTCCGGACCTAGCCACAGATACGCAGTATTTT. This encodes CASSPDLATDTQYF.

There are a few counts of this clonotype. The rearrangement joins TRBV2 to TRBJ2-1; D possibly corresponds to TRBD2 (5 bases). The CDR3 sequence is 13 residues long. V gave up 7 bases and J gave up 6 bases, with 13 bases separating them. Germline V lookup: CDR1 SNHLY, CDR2 FYNNEI. The CDR3 DNA reads TGTGCCAGCATTAGGACTGGGGTCAATGAGCAGTTCTTC. Translation: CASIRTGVNEQFF.